The clone carrying this TCR beta chain showed up just once. This entry belongs to a study of blood T cell repertoires in COVID-19. Across the study: The United States, Italy and Spain provided the acute and convalescent COVID-19 samples.

V was clipped by 2 bases and J by 3 bases; unmatched bases: 4. CDR1 is GTSNPN and CDR2 is SVGIG in the germline V gene (reference sequence). CDR3 length: 13 residues. Original handling: Counts of nucleated cells, estimated from reference gene primer amplification, were obtained. TCRdb's copy holds only in-frame clones and misses some; the assay was immunoSEQ multiplex PCR. From that table come the V and J calls and clone size; the DNA was used to work out D and trimming. This table holds fewer than 45,000 clones, roughly four fifths found once. The clonotype comes from a man aged 35-49 years with active or convalescent COVID-19. V and J are TRBV30 and TRBJ2-7, with 7 bases lining up with TRBD2. Sequencing was performed on peripheral blood. CDR3 in DNA: TGTGCCTGGAGTCTCCGGGAGGACTACGAGCAGTACTTC. It yields the protein CAWSLREDYEQYF.